The T cell receptor beta chain described here comes from a study of immune cell composition in non-small cell lung cancer. Study in general: Tumours were mainly lung adenocarcinoma or squamous cell carcinoma. General study points: Shared sequences between tumour-reactive and dominant in vivo clones were not proven. Smoking pack-years did not significantly correlate with tumour TCR-beta clonality. TIL tumour reactivity correlated with maximal tumour-associated clone frequency in adenocarcinoma.

Method: immunoSEQ multiplex PCR; TCRdb's copy keeps in-frame clones and lacks some. The data hold 3,000 to 4,000 clones, with about 70% observed a single time. The normal lung sample lay at least 3 cm, and maximally far, from the tumour. This CDR3 region has 16 residues. The germline V gene encodes CDR1 MNHNS and CDR2 SASEGT. Germline trimming cut 4 bases from V and 5 bases from J; bases unmatched to any gene: 11. As for this clone: What it binds is unknown.

The clonotype comes from a human donor with non-small cell lung cancer. Sequencing input: non-adjacent lung tissue. The chain uses TRBV6-1 and TRBJ1-1; 9 nucleotides agree with TRBD1. The DNA of the CDR3 is TGTGCCAGCAGTGCTTATCGGGACAGGGCTAAGACTGAAGCTTTCTTT. It specifies CASSAYRDRAKTEAFF.